This TCR beta chain was observed in a study of shared clonotypes between healthy human individuals. The overall study: Donor composition was a couple of women and three men, aged 18 to 49.

Measured with immunoSEQ multiplex PCR; TCRdb has only the in-frame clones, and not every one. The table records roughly 1.5 million clones, around 98% of them present only once. With respect to this clone: Its target is not known.

The CDR3 extends over 14 amino acids. Germline V gene data show CDR1 as SGHNT and CDR2 as YYREEE (reference sequence). The germline V and J ends were trimmed by 3 bases and 1 base, with 10 bases remaining between them. Points from the study as a whole: Non-shared clonotypes showed lower generation probabilities than clonotypes common to all four donors. With four donors compared, 4.5% to 6.5% of naive CD4 clonotypes were shared.

The clonotype was recovered from a man aged 25 to 45 in good health. The specimen was naive CD4+ T cells sorted from blood. Subset denoted: CD45RA+ positively selected. The rearrangement joins TRBV5-4 to TRBJ1-2; a weak D match, TRBD1 (5 bases). CDR3 in amino acids: CASSSVTDNYGYTF. The CDR3 DNA follows: TGTGCCAGCAGCTCGGTGACAGATAACTATGGCTACACCTTC.